Below, 32 T cell receptor beta chains from the same sample are listed, as sequenced in a study of blood T cell repertoires in COVID-19. Clones were sequenced by immunoSEQ multiplex PCR, and TCRdb holds only the in-frame ones, with some missing. In the table there are under 150,000 clones, 85% of which are singletons. Sequenced: peripheral blood. All receptors come from a man aged 40-50 years with acute or convalescent COVID-19.

The CDR3 nucleotides are TGTGCCAGCAGTGAAGCCGGGGATTCACCCCTCCACTTT. It is translated as CASSEAGDSPLHF. The gene calls are TRBV6-1 and TRBJ1-6; D remains ambiguous. The germline V gene has CDR1 MNHNS and CDR2 SASEGT. The CDR3 covers 13 residues. V was shortened by 0 bases and J by 8 bases, with 5 bases between the two germline ends.

The chain links TRBV6-4 to TRBJ2-1, with 7 bases that match TRBD1. The trim removed 4 bases at V and 5 bases at J, leaving 20 bases unmatched. Germline V gene data show CDR1 as MRHNA and CDR2 as SNTAGT. The CDR3 sequence is 19 residues long. CDR3 sequence reads: CASSATPLYRGFSNNEQFF. In DNA, the CDR3 is TGTGCCAGCAGTGCAACGCCATTATACAGGGGATTTTCTAACAATGAGCAGTTCTTC.

This clone was recorded only once. The chain recombines TRBV7-9 with TRBJ2-2; 7 bases match TRBD1. The CDR3 is made up of 16 amino acids. The V segment lost 4 bases and the J segment 1 base; nucleotides outside the gene matches: 6. Germline assignment: CDR1 SEHNR and CDR2 FQNEAQ (reference sequence). CDR3 in DNA: TGTGCCAGCAGCTCGAGGACAGGCTTGAACACCGGGGAGCTGTTTTTT. Amino acids: CASSSRTGLNTGELFF. Full variable domain (outside the CDR3, taken from reference TRBV7-9 and TRBJ2-2): DTGVSQNPRHKITKRGQNVTFRCDPISEHNRLYWYRQTLGQGPEFLTYFQNEAQLEKSRLLSDRFSAERPKGSFSTLEIQRTEQGDSAMYLCASSSRTGLNTGELFFGEGSRLTVL.

This chain links TRBV6-5 with TRBJ1-2; a weak D match, TRBD1 (5 bases). The CDR3 runs to 15 residues. V was trimmed by 0 bases and J by 1 base, leaving 9 bases between them. The germline gives CDR1 MNHEY, CDR2 SVGAGI. DNA of the CDR3: TGTGCCAGCAGTTACTCGGGGCTCAATAACTATGGCTACACCTTC. It translates to CASSYSGLNNYGYTF.

The chain joins TRBV24-1 to TRBJ2-1; D call uncertain. CDR3 length: 14 amino acids. Germline V gene lookup returns CDR1 KGHDR and CDR2 SFDVKD. The V gene lost 5 bases and the J gene lost 8 bases, with 15 bases spanning the gap. The CDR3 loop is CATSGPSWSYEQFF. The CDR3 DNA follows: TGTGCCACCAGTGGGCCCAGTTGGTCTTATGAGCAGTTCTTC.

This chain connects TRBV7-9 to TRBJ2-7; 7 bases map to TRBD2. CDR3 length: 16 residues. Losses at the gene ends were 7 bases for V and 0 bases for J; bases not matched to a gene: 12. Per germline, CDR1 SEHNR and CDR2 FQNEAQ (reference sequence). The CDR3 here is CASTSPTGTNSYEQYF. The CDR3 DNA sequence: TGTGCCAGCACGTCTCCTACCGGGACTAACTCCTACGAGCAGTACTTC.

The V gene is TRBV21-1, the J gene TRBJ2-1; the D call TRBD1 from the table was never checked on the DNA. TRBV21-1 counts as a pseudogene. This CDR3 contains 15 residues. CDR3: CASSKSRGLRDEQFF. Written as DNA, the CDR3 is TGTGCCAGCAGCAAGTCCAGGGGGCTTAGGGATGAGCAGTTCTTC.

The chain joins TRBV19 to TRBJ1-1, with 10 bases fitting TRBD1. Germline CDR1 reads LNHDA; CDR2 reads SQIVND (reference sequence). CDR3 length: 17 residues. Trimming at V came to 5 bases and at J to 4 bases, leaving 13 bases not matched to a gene. The CDR3 region has the DNA TGTGCCAGTAGTTCCGGGACAGGGGTCAGGGTTAGCACTGAAGCTTTCTTT. Amino acid sequence: CASSSGTGVRVSTEAFF. Together with reference TRBV19 and TRBJ1-1, the CDR3 gives the full variable domain: DGGITQSPKYLFRKEGQNVTLSCEQNLNHDAMYWYRQDPGQGLRLIYYSQIVNDFQKGDIAEGYSVSREKKESFPLTVTSAQKNPTAFYLCASSSGTGVRVSTEAFFGQGTRLTVV.

The chain carries TRBV24-1 and TRBJ2-7; 11 positions agree with TRBD1. V gave up 3 bases and J gave up 3 bases; unmatched junction bases: 3. CDR1 and CDR2 from the germline V gene are KGHDR and SFDVKD. The CDR3 spans 15 residues. CDR3 region: CATSDAGQGGYEQYF. CDR3 bases: TGTGCCACCAGTGATGCGGGACAGGGGGGCTACGAGCAGTACTTC.

This clone has a single count. The V and J genes are TRBV14 and TRBJ2-1; 13 positions match TRBD2. Germline lookup yields CDR1 SGHDN and CDR2 FVKESK. The V and J ends lost 3 bases and 0 bases, in that order; junction bases with no gene match: 11. This CDR3 has 20 residues. In nucleotides, the CDR3 is TGTGCCAGCAGCCAGTGGACTAGCGGGGGAAGGCTAGACTCCTACAATGAGCAGTTCTTC. Translating gives CASSQWTSGGRLDSYNEQFF.

The chain carries TRBV11-2 and TRBJ2-7; the match to TRBD1 covers 8 bases. CDR1 SGHAT and CDR2 FQNNGV come from the germline V gene. The CDR3 covers 14 residues. J was trimmed by 3 bases and V by 8 bases; bases with no gene match: 9. CDR3 loop: CASALDRVYYEQYF. The CDR3 nucleotides read TGTGCCAGCGCTCTGGACAGGGTTTACTACGAGCAGTACTTC.

Only a few counts were recorded for this clone. The chain combines TRBV2 with TRBJ2-2; 9 bases are a match to TRBD2. CDR3 length equals 15 residues. Per germline, CDR1 SNHLY and CDR2 FYNNEI. J gave up 2 bases and V 9 bases, and 7 bases lay outside the gene matches. The CDR3, as DNA: TGTGCCAGACGCAGTAGCGGGGGAAACACCGGGGAGCTGTTTTTT. As protein: CARRSSGGNTGELFF.

The V and J genes are TRBV5-6 and TRBJ2-7; D possibly corresponds to TRBD1 (6 bases). CDR1 and CDR2 (germline): SGHDT, YYEEEE. The CDR3 length is 15 residues. The ends were cut back, 4 bases at V and 2 bases at J, with 16 bases in the middle. The CDR3 loop reads CASSRRQEITYEQYF. CDR3 bases: TGTGCCAGCAGCCGACGACAGGAGATTACCTACGAGCAGTACTTC.

This clone has only one observation. This chain joins TRBV5-4 and TRBJ2-7, with D unclear. CDR1 and CDR2 from the germline V gene are SGHNT and YYREEE (reference sequence). CDR3 length equals 11 residues. Deletions cut 4 bases from V and 2 bases from J, with 4 bases between. The CDR3 protein is CASSSTYEQYF. The CDR3 DNA is TGTGCCAGCAGCAGCACCTACGAGCAGTACTTC.

Here the CDR3 DNA reads TGTGCCAGCAACCCGGGGGGGCCTCGGTACGAGCAGTACTTC. This codes for CASNPGGPRYEQYF. The chain joins TRBV27 to TRBJ2-7; the match to TRBD2 covers 8 bases. The CDR3 length is 14 residues. Germline CDR1 MNHEY, CDR2 SMNVEV (reference sequence). Losses at the gene ends were 7 bases for V and 4 bases for J; bases not matched to a gene: 9.

The J gene is TRBJ2-5, the V gene TRBV7-9, with unresolved D. Trimming took off 1 base at V and 4 bases at J, with 10 bases between the two ends. CDR1 and CDR2 from the germline V gene are SEHNR and FQNEAQ (reference sequence). The CDR3 runs to 14 residues. The CDR3 sequence is CASSLVIRPETQYF. CDR3 sequence (DNA): TGTGCCAGCAGCTTAGTCATCAGGCCAGAGACCCAGTACTTC.

This chain joins TRBV2 and TRBJ2-3; D perhaps matches TRBD1 (6 bases). The germline V gene has CDR1 SNHLY and CDR2 FYNNEI. V gave up 2 bases and J gave up 2 bases, with 11 bases separating them. CDR3 length: 15 amino acids. The DNA for the CDR3 is TGTGCCAGCAGTGAATCAGTGGGGGCCACAGATACGCAGTATTTT. Translated: CASSESVGATDTQYF.

V is TRBV10-3 and J is TRBJ1-2; possible D gene TRBD1, 6 bases. This CDR3 region has 13 residues. The V end lost 0 bases, the J end lost 9 bases, and 11 bases lay between the germline ends. Germline V lookup: CDR1 ENHRY, CDR2 SYGVKD. Written as DNA, the CDR3 is TGTGCCATCAGTGAGTCACAGGGTGGAAGCTACACCTTC. It is translated as CAISESQGGSYTF.

CDR3 amino acids: CSGTGGANTEAFF. In DNA form, the CDR3 reads TGCAGCGGGACAGGGGGCGCGAACACTGAAGCTTTCTTT. V gene TRBV29-1 combines with J gene TRBJ1-1; TRBD1 matches at 11 bases. Germline V CDR1 and CDR2: SQVTM, ANQGSEA. The CDR3 extends over 13 amino acids. The J segment lost 1 base and the V segment lost 7 bases, leaving 2 bases of the junction unmatched.

The chain employs TRBV5-4 and TRBJ2-1; a weak D match, TRBD1 (6 bases). The CDR3 is 15 amino acids. The V gene lost 3 bases and the J gene lost 1 base, with 11 bases spanning the gap. Germline V gives CDR1 SGHNT, CDR2 YYREEE (reference sequence). CDR3 in amino acids: CASSSYRDSYNEQFF. CDR3 coding DNA: TGTGCCAGCAGCTCATACAGGGATTCCTACAATGAGCAGTTCTTC.

The chain couples TRBV24-1 to TRBJ2-1; TRBD1 matches at 8 bases. V was clipped by 10 bases and J by 7 bases; unmatched bases: 5. Germline V lookup: CDR1 KGHDR, CDR2 SFDVKD. The CDR3 spans 12 residues. DNA for the CDR3: TGTGCCACAGGGACAGGTTTGAATGAGCAGTTCTTC. This translates into CATGTGLNEQFF.

The chain joins TRBV18 to TRBJ2-1; 8 bases map to TRBD1. The CDR3 spans 16 residues. V shed 4 bases and J 4 bases; nucleotides not matched to a gene: 9. Per the germline V gene, CDR1 is KGHSH and CDR2 is LQKENI. The CDR3 sequence: CASSRTMDRAYNEQFF. The CDR3 DNA reads TGTGCCAGCTCACGCACGATGGACAGGGCTTACAATGAGCAGTTCTTC.

CDR3 region: CASSERGPYNSPLHF. The CDR3 DNA sequence: TGTGCCAGCAGTGAAAGGGGGCCCTATAATTCACCCCTCCACTTT. The chain combines TRBV2 with TRBJ1-6, with 7 nucleotides matching TRBD1. With V trimmed by 2 bases and J by 2 bases, 0 bases remained unmatched. The germline CDR1 and CDR2 sequences are SNHLY and FYNNEI. This CDR3 contains 15 residues.

CDR3 in amino acids: CSVENTGGGETQYF. CDR3 nucleotides: TGCAGCGTTGAAAACACAGGGGGAGGGGAGACCCAGTACTTC. The chain couples TRBV29-1 to TRBJ2-5, with TRBD1 as a possible D gene (8 bases). The germline CDR1 and CDR2 sequences are SQVTM and ANQGSEA. The CDR3 is 14 amino acids. V lost 2 bases and J 5 bases, leaving 15 bases between the germline ends.

The rearrangement links TRBV5-1 to TRBJ2-1; TRBD2 is a possible D gene (5 bases). V dropped 0 bases and J dropped 0 bases, with 7 bases sitting between them. CDR3 length: 15 residues. Germline loops: CDR1 SGHRS, CDR2 YFSETQ. CDR3 nucleotides: TGCGCCAGCAGCTTGGCCGGGGACTCCTACAATGAGCAGTTCTTC. Translation gives CASSLAGDSYNEQFF.

The chain links TRBV7-9 to TRBJ2-1, with TRBD1 matching 12 bases. The junction had 9 bases not matched to a gene; V was cut back by 5 bases and J by 7 bases. The germline CDR1 and CDR2 sequences are SEHNR and FQNEAQ (reference sequence). This CDR3 is 16 amino acids long. The CDR3 nucleotides read TGTGCCAGCAGCCTTACCGGGACAGGGGGCGGGAATGAGCAGTTCTTC. Translating it yields CASSLTGTGGGNEQFF.

The genes are TRBV11-2 and TRBJ2-1; 10 bases map to TRBD2. V was clipped by 5 bases and J by 3 bases; unmatched bases: 7. CDR1 is SGHAT, CDR2 FQNNGV, per germline. This CDR3 comprises 16 residues. CDR3 DNA sequence: TGTGCCAGCAGCCACTCCGGGACTAGCGACTACAATGAGCAGTTCTTC. This gives the protein CASSHSGTSDYNEQFF.

The J gene is TRBJ1-1, the V gene TRBV5-1; 11 positions match TRBD1. The CDR3 has 13 amino acids. Germline CDR1 SGHRS, CDR2 YFSETQ. J was trimmed by 4 bases and V by 5 bases; bases with no gene match: 1. CDR3 nucleotide sequence: TGCGCCAGCAGGGGGACAGGGGGCACTGAAGCTTTCTTT. This translates into CASRGTGGTEAFF.

This chain joins TRBV11-2 and TRBJ1-1; D is unclear. CDR1 and CDR2 (germline): SGHAT, FQNNGV. There are 13 residues in the CDR3. Trimming cost V 1 base and J 7 bases, with 10 bases left between them. In DNA, the CDR3 is TGTGCCAGCAGCTTAGGGGCCCCAGGTGAAGCTTTCTTT. Its translation is CASSLGAPGEAFF.

The V call is TRBV5-4, the J call TRBJ2-2, with D possibly matching TRBD2 (5 bases). Germline V lookup: CDR1 SGHNT, CDR2 YYREEE (reference sequence). The V and J ends lost 4 bases and 7 bases respectively, with 23 bases between them. This CDR3 is 17 amino acids long. Written as DNA, the CDR3 is TGTGCCAGCAGCCCCGACTTGGTAGGGAGTGTAAGCGGGGAGCTGTTTTTT. Its translation is CASSPDLVGSVSGELFF.

Only a few counts were recorded for this clone. This chain joins TRBV7-2 and TRBJ2-1; unclear D gene. The CDR3 runs 12 residues. V was clipped by 5 bases and J by 8 bases, with 10 bases between them. From germline, CDR1 is SGHTA and CDR2 FQGNSA. The CDR3: CASSVSWHEQFF. CDR3 in DNA: TGTGCCAGCAGCGTCTCATGGCATGAGCAGTTCTTC.

This rearrangement joins TRBV6-5 to TRBJ2-7; D possibly corresponds to TRBD1 (5 bases). In germline, CDR1 is MNHEY, CDR2 SVGAGI. This CDR3 is built from 12 residues. The V and J ends lost 8 bases and 6 bases respectively, with 14 bases between them. Here the CDR3 reads CASSRGVGEQYF. For the CDR3, the DNA is TGTGCCAGCTCTAGGGGCGTCGGCGAGCAGTACTTC.